This T cell receptor (beta chain) is from a study of siplizumab effects on memory and regulatory T cells. Broader study findings: In controls, roughly 27% of mappable alloreactive CD4+ clones were Treg-derived on average, versus just under 70% with siplizumab. Siplizumab caused a significant drop in alloreactive sequences traceable to unstimulated CD4+ memory cells. Roughly 75-97% of proliferating clones (CD4+ or CD8+) could not be assigned a naive or memory phenotype.

The data were produced by immunoSEQ multiplex PCR, yet TCRdb's version contains in-frame clones alone and is incomplete. This sample carries 100,000 to 110,000 clones, more than 85% of them seen once, and the ten largest clones take roughly 0.16%. Details on this clone: Its specificity is unknown.

Germline loops: CDR1 KGHSH, CDR2 LQKENI. Losses at the gene ends were 4 bases for V and 4 bases for J; bases not matched to a gene: 7. The CDR3 is 15 residues long. The sample was CD4+ T cells sorted from blood. The chain joins TRBV18 to TRBJ1-1; 9 bases map to TRBD1. The TCR was taken from a human donor in good health. The CDR3 nucleotides are TGTGCCAGCTCACACCAGGACAGGGGTGGCACTGAAGCTTTCTTT. Translating it yields CASSHQDRGGTEAFF.